This record looks at one T cell receptor (beta chain) sequence and its context. These data are taken from a study of T cell changes during pregnancy in multiple sclerosis. Repertoires were generated with immunoSEQ multiplex PCR, while TCRdb's copy carries only in-frame clones and drops some. The sample has about 120,000 clones; around 93% are singletons. The V and J ends lost 0 bases and 7 bases, in that order; junction bases with no gene match: 13. This CDR3 spans 17 amino acids. Germline V gene data show CDR1 as SGDLS and CDR2 as YYNGEE. The specimen comprised peripheral blood, sampled before pregnancy. This clonotype was obtained from a female donor with multiple sclerosis, enrolled in a pregnancy study. This chain links TRBV9 with TRBJ2-1; 7 positions agree with TRBD2. For the CDR3, the DNA is TGTGCCAGCAGCGTAGGGGAGGGAAGTAGGGCTGGAAATGAGCAGTTCTTC. Translation: CASSVGEGSRAGNEQFF. The variable domain in full, with the rest retrieved from reference TRBV9 and TRBJ2-1, is DSGVTQTPKHLITATGQRVTLRCSPRSGDLSVYWYQQSLDQGLQFLIQYYNGEERAKGNILERFSAQQFPDLHSELNLSSLELGDSALYFCASSVGEGSRAGNEQFFGPGTRLTVL.